Following are 18 T cell receptor beta chains from one sample sequenced in a study of blood T cell repertoires in COVID-19. Generated by immunoSEQ multiplex PCR, the TCRdb table keeps only in-frame clones and is missing some. Of some 140,000 clones in the sample, more than 65% are singletons; the top ten hold 13%. Sequencing was carried out using peripheral blood. The source of these receptors is a man at least 80 years old with acute or convalescent COVID-19.

This clone was seen just once. The rearrangement joins TRBV5-8 to TRBJ1-4, with TRBD1 matching over 8 bases. The germline gives CDR1 SGHTS, CDR2 YDEGEE. This CDR3 contains 15 residues. V lost 4 bases, J lost 7 bases, and 9 bases stayed unmatched. The CDR3 is CASSKGTGVGEKLFF. As DNA, the CDR3 is TGTGCCAGCAGCAAAGGGACAGGTGTCGGTGAAAAACTGTTTTTT. Combining the CDR3 with reference TRBV5-8 and TRBJ1-4 gives the whole variable domain EAGVTQSPTHLIKTRGQQATLRCSPISGHTSVYWYQQALGLGLQFLLWYDEGEERNRGNFPPRFSGRQFPNYSSELNVNALELEDSALYLCASSKGTGVGEKLFFGSGTQLSVL.

This clone has just one count. The V gene is TRBV9, the J gene TRBJ2-3; D gene unclear. V was shortened by 3 bases and J by 0 bases, with 11 bases between the two germline ends. The germline CDR1 and CDR2 sequences are SGDLS and YYNGEE. This CDR3 is 15 amino acids long. The CDR3 DNA reads as TGTGCCAGCAGCGCCCTACGACACAGCACAGATACGCAGTATTTT. It codes for CASSALRHSTDTQYF.

The V and J genes are TRBV7-6 and TRBJ2-5, with 16 positions matching TRBD2. There are 18 residues in the CDR3. Germline-derived CDR1 and CDR2 are SGHVS and FNYEAQ. The V segment lost 6 bases and the J segment 2 bases; nucleotides outside the gene matches: 9. In nucleotides, the CDR3 is TGTGCCAGCAGTTTGGGGACTAGCGGGGGGGCCAGGCAAGAGACCCAGTACTTC. Protein product: CASSLGTSGGARQETQYF.

V and J are TRBV18 and TRBJ1-5; TRBD1 matches 7 bases. The ends lost 3 bases at V and 1 base at J; junction bases unmatched: 3. In germline, CDR1 is KGHSH, CDR2 LQKENI. This CDR3 spans 15 amino acids. Here the CDR3 reads CASSPTTGSNQPQHF. CDR3 bases: TGTGCCAGCTCACCGACGACAGGGAGCAATCAGCCCCAGCATTTT.

The chain links TRBV28 to TRBJ2-7, with TRBD1 matching over 8 bases. The germline V gene encodes CDR1 MDHEN and CDR2 SYDVKM. The CDR3 is 16 amino acids. The V gene end was trimmed by 5 bases and the J gene end by 5 bases; junction bases not matched to a gene: 14. The CDR3 region has the DNA TGTGCCAGCAGTCCCCGTTTGTGGACAGGGAACCACGAGCAGTACTTC. Translated: CASSPRLWTGNHEQYF.

The gene calls are TRBV5-1 and TRBJ2-2; TRBD1 matches at 7 bases. There are 14 residues in the CDR3. V lost 5 bases to trimming and J lost 3 bases; unmatched junction nucleotides: 4. CDR1 and CDR2 from the germline V gene are SGHRS and YFSETQ. The CDR3 sequence: CASRVTGDTGELFF. The DNA of the CDR3 is TGCGCCAGCAGGGTTACAGGGGACACCGGGGAGCTGTTTTTT.

This clone was seen just once. V and J are TRBV5-8 and TRBJ1-5; D is possibly TRBD1 (6 bases). Trimming took off 4 bases at V and 0 bases at J, with 17 bases between the two ends. The CDR3 has 17 residues. From germline, CDR1 is SGHTS and CDR2 YDEGEE. CDR3 DNA sequence: TGTGCCAGCAGCACTCTCAGGGGCGCCTATAGCAATCAGCCCCAGCATTTT. Translation gives CASSTLRGAYSNQPQHF.

This clone was seen repeatedly, ten times or more. V usage is TRBV19 and J usage is TRBJ1-3, with TRBD1 matching over 8 bases. This CDR3 spans 15 amino acids. CDR1 and CDR2 from the germline V gene are LNHDA and SQIVND (reference sequence). V shed 9 bases and J 3 bases; nucleotides not matched to a gene: 10. The CDR3 DNA reads as TGTGCCAGCCGGCGACAGGGGATTCGTGGAAACACCATATATTTT. Its protein product is CASRRQGIRGNTIYF.

The rearrangement joins TRBV5-1 to TRBJ2-5; D might be TRBD2 (5 bases). V lost 9 bases and J 4 bases, leaving 10 bases between the germline ends. Germline V lookup: CDR1 SGHRS, CDR2 YFSETQ. There are 11 residues in the CDR3. The CDR3 spells CATREGETQYF. DNA for the CDR3: TGCGCCACCCGAGAGGGAGAGACCCAGTACTTC.

The rearrangement joins TRBV14 to TRBJ2-7; 10 nucleotides align to TRBD1. Germline CDR1 reads SGHDN; CDR2 reads FVKESK. There are 17 residues in the CDR3. V gave up 4 bases and J gave up 4 bases; unmatched junction bases: 13. The CDR3 DNA reads as TGTGCCAGCAGCCCCATCAGTGGGACAGGGGAAATTTACGAGCAGTACTTC. Its translation: CASSPISGTGEIYEQYF.

The chain combines TRBV9 with TRBJ2-3; 10 bases map to TRBD2. The CDR3 sequence is 16 residues long. Germline V gene sequence: CDR1 SGDLS, CDR2 YYNGEE. V dropped 0 bases and J dropped 6; count of bases not matched to a gene: 7. This chain's CDR3 is CASSVGSLAGVDTQYF. The CDR3, as DNA: TGTGCCAGCAGCGTAGGCTCTCTAGCGGGGGTGGATACGCAGTATTTT.

The chain combines TRBV28 with TRBJ1-1; D is uncertain. Between the trimmed V and J ends, which lost 3 bases and 6 bases, there was a span of 5 bases. CDR3 length: 11 amino acids. Germline V gene lookup returns CDR1 MDHEN and CDR2 SYDVKM. The CDR3 DNA is TGTGCCAGCAGTTTTGAGGCTGAAGCTTTCTTT. Its protein is CASSFEAEAFF.

This clone was detected only once. The CDR3 nucleotides read TGCAGCGTTGAGTCAGGGGCTAGCACAGATACGCAGTATTTT. It codes for CSVESGASTDTQYF. This rearrangement joins TRBV29-1 to TRBJ2-3, with D tentatively TRBD1 (6 bases). Looked up from germline, CDR1 is SQVTM and CDR2 is ANQGSEA. Trimming removed 3 bases at V and 0 bases at J, with 10 bases between. CDR3 length equals 14 residues.

This rearrangement joins TRBV6-6 to TRBJ2-1; 8 positions agree with TRBD1. The CDR3 extends over 15 amino acids. Germline CDR1 reads MNHNY; CDR2 reads SVGAGI (reference sequence). Trimming at V came to 6 bases and at J to 5 bases, leaving 9 bases not matched to a gene. CDR3 loop: CASSRDQGANNEQFF. As DNA, the CDR3 is TGTGCCAGCAGCCGAGACCAGGGGGCAAACAATGAGCAGTTCTTC.

The genes are TRBV7-3 and TRBJ2-1; 7 bases agree with TRBD1. Germline CDR1 reads SGHTA; CDR2 reads FQGTGA. The CDR3 loop spans 16 amino acids. The V gene end was trimmed by 1 base and the J gene end by 7 bases; junction bases not matched to a gene: 10. CDR3 amino acids: CASSLISGGNRNEQFF. As DNA, the CDR3 is TGTGCCAGCAGCTTAATATCAGGGGGAAATAGGAATGAGCAGTTCTTC. The variable domain in full, completed from reference TRBV7-3 and TRBJ2-1, reads GAGVSQTPSNKVTEKGKYVELRCDPISGHTALYWYRQSLGQGPEFLIYFQGTGAADDSGLPNDRFFAVRPEGSVSTLKIQRTERGDSAVYLCASSLISGGNRNEQFFGPGTRLTVL.

The chain joins TRBV7-6 to TRBJ2-3, with 7 positions matching TRBD1. The CDR3 loop spans 19 amino acids. V was pared by 4 bases and J by 0 bases, with 16 bases of the junction left unmatched. Germline V gene data show CDR1 as SGHVS and CDR2 as FNYEAQ. Here the CDR3 DNA reads TGTGCCAGCAGCTCCCCGACAGGGACAACAATCTCTAGCACAGATACGCAGTATTTT. It specifies CASSSPTGTTISSTDTQYF.

The V call is TRBV7-3, the J call TRBJ1-5, with D possibly TRBD1 on 6 matching bases. CDR1 is SGHTA, CDR2 FQGTGA, per germline. This CDR3 is built from 17 residues. Deletions cut 2 bases from V and 2 bases from J, with 16 bases between. The CDR3 sequence: CASSLFGGGRGNQPQHF. In DNA form, the CDR3 reads TGTGCCAGCAGCTTATTTGGTGGGGGCAGGGGCAATCAGCCCCAGCATTTT.

The chain links TRBV5-6 to TRBJ2-7; 12 bases agree with TRBD1. With 4 bases clipped from V and 2 bases from J, the junction kept 16 bases outside the gene matches. The CDR3 is 19 residues long. The germline V gene has CDR1 SGHDT and CDR2 YYEEEE. CDR3 residues: CASSRTSGTGGENAYEQYF. The CDR3 DNA follows: TGTGCCAGCAGCCGGACATCCGGGACAGGGGGCGAAAATGCCTACGAGCAGTACTTC. Full variable domain (outside the CDR3, taken from reference TRBV5-6 and TRBJ2-7): DAGVTQSPTHLIKTRGQQVTLRCSPKSGHDTVSWYQQALGQGPQFIFQYYEEEERQRGNFPDRFSGHQFPNYSSELNVNALLLGDSALYLCASSRTSGTGGENAYEQYFGPGTRLTVT.